The rows below give T cell receptor beta chains drawn from one sample of a study of OX40 agonist ivuxolimab in advanced cancers. Clones were sequenced by immunoSEQ multiplex PCR, and TCRdb holds only the in-frame ones, with some missing. The sample shows about 32,000 clones, 87% of them seen only once. The sample consisted of CD4+ or CD8+ T cells sorted from blood, taken in a trial of the OX40 agonist ivuxolimab. The receptors derive from an adult with an advanced solid tumor such as melanoma, head and neck, liver or kidney cancer. CDR3s include the opening cysteine and the closing phenylalanine or tryptophan. Fields, in order: clone size, D gene, J gene, CDR3 length, V gene, CDR3 protein, CDR3 DNA. The D gene is left open where the match is weak. Clone sizes are given selectively: once, few, many, or a class where the clone is expanded.

clone size: .
D gene: .
J gene: TRBJ2-7
CDR3 length: 12
V gene: TRBV10-3
CDR3 protein: CAIRSGKGEQYF
CDR3 DNA: TGTGCCATCAGATCTGGGAAAGGCGAGCAGTACTTC

clone size: .
D gene: .
J gene: TRBJ2-7
CDR3 length: 13
V gene: TRBV18
CDR3 protein: CASSPPTGYEQYF
CDR3 DNA: TGTGCCAGCTCACCACCGACAGGCTACGAGCAGTACTTC

clone size: .
D gene: TRBD1
J gene: TRBJ2-7
CDR3 length: 15
V gene: TRBV6-5
CDR3 protein: CASTKGQGRFYEQYF
CDR3 DNA: TGTGCCAGCACCAAGGGACAGGGGCGGTTCTACGAGCAGTACTTC

clone size: .
D gene: .
J gene: TRBJ1-5
CDR3 length: 14
V gene: TRBV19
CDR3 protein: CASTRGYSNQPQHF
CDR3 DNA: TGTGCCAGTACCAGGGGATATAGCAATCAGCCCCAGCATTTT

clone size: .
D gene: .
J gene: TRBJ1-5
CDR3 length: 16
V gene: TRBV19
CDR3 protein: CASSIEYSLSNQPQHF
CDR3 DNA: TGTGCCAGTAGTATAGAATACAGCCTTAGCAATCAGCCCCAGCATTTT

clone size: .
D gene: .
J gene: TRBJ2-5
CDR3 length: 12
V gene: TRBV11-2
CDR3 protein: CAGGGTEETQYF
CDR3 DNA: TGTGCCGGCGGCGGGACCGAAGAGACCCAGTACTTC

clone size: .
D gene: .
J gene: TRBJ2-3
CDR3 length: 15
V gene: TRBV5-6
CDR3 protein: CASSLSGFMRDTQYF
CDR3 DNA: TGTGCCAGCAGCTTGTCGGGGTTTATGAGAGATACGCAGTATTTT

clone size: .
D gene: TRBD2
J gene: TRBJ2-7
CDR3 length: 13
V gene: TRBV29-1
CDR3 protein: CSVGASGTYEQYF
CDR3 DNA: TGCAGCGTTGGCGCTAGCGGCACCTACGAGCAGTACTTC

clone size: .
D gene: TRBD2
J gene: TRBJ2-3
CDR3 length: 15
V gene: TRBV6-4
CDR3 protein: CASSDSGLAGDTQYF
CDR3 DNA: TGTGCCAGCAGTGACTCAGGACTAGCGGGAGATACGCAGTATTTT

clone size: once
D gene: .
J gene: TRBJ2-3
CDR3 length: 14
V gene: TRBV11-2
CDR3 protein: CASSLSSGPDTQYF
CDR3 DNA: TGTGCCAGCAGCTTATCATCAGGGCCAGATACGCAGTATTTT

clone size: .
D gene: TRBD1
J gene: TRBJ2-5
CDR3 length: 14
V gene: TRBV9
CDR3 protein: CASSPQGAVETQYF
CDR3 DNA: TGTGCCAGCAGCCCACAGGGGGCCGTGGAGACCCAGTACTTC

clone size: .
D gene: .
J gene: TRBJ1-6
CDR3 length: 12
V gene: TRBV27
CDR3 protein: CASSLPRRPLHF
CDR3 DNA: TGTGCCAGCAGTTTACCCAGAAGACCCCTCCACTTT

clone size: .
D gene: .
J gene: TRBJ2-5
CDR3 length: 15
V gene: TRBV6-5
CDR3 protein: CASSYSVGVQETQYF
CDR3 DNA: TGTGCCAGCAGTTACTCTGTGGGGGTTCAAGAGACCCAGTACTTC

clone size: .
D gene: .
J gene: TRBJ2-7
CDR3 length: 14
V gene: TRBV7-9
CDR3 protein: CASSLQGSTYEQYF
CDR3 DNA: TGTGCCAGCAGCTTACAGGGCAGCACCTACGAGCAGTACTTC

clone size: .
D gene: .
J gene: TRBJ2-7
CDR3 length: 17
V gene: TRBV14
CDR3 protein: CASSQGTWGVFSYEQYF
CDR3 DNA: TGTGCCAGCAGCCAAGGGACGTGGGGGGTTTTTAGCTACGAGCAGTACTTC